The clone carrying this TCR beta chain has a handful of counts. Its antigen is currently unknown. Before the COVID-19 pandemic, during about 2010-2018, CD4+ T cells were taken from unexposed donors. The cells were cultured for less than twelve days before CD4+ T cells were isolated. Unexposed-donor CD4+ T cells were probed with SARS-CoV-2 S/N and four cold-coronavirus spikes, cells permitting. Fresh IL-2 medium replaced half the medium on days 3 and 7. Clones were sequenced by immunoSEQ multiplex PCR, and TCRdb holds only the in-frame ones, with some missing. Of around 25,000 clones in the sample, approximately 80% were seen once. The data derive from a study of CD4 T cells in relation to SARS-CoV-2 and coronaviruses. Whole-study context: After roughly 11 days of antigen culture, PBMC TCR beta CDR3s were sequenced.

CDR3 length: 14 residues. V lost 1 base to trimming and J lost 4 bases, with 8 bases between them. Germline CDR1 and CDR2: SGHAT and FQNNGV. Study outcomes and limitations: Each donor contributed either pre-pandemic or post-infection samples, not both.

This receptor was obtained from a human donor in good health. V and J are TRBV11-2 and TRBJ1-3; D gene unclear. Source material: CD4+ T cells from PBMCs, cultured in vitro. The CDR3 nucleotides read TGTGCCAGCAGCTTAGGAGTATCGGGAAACACCATATATTTT. Its translation is CASSLGVSGNTIYF.